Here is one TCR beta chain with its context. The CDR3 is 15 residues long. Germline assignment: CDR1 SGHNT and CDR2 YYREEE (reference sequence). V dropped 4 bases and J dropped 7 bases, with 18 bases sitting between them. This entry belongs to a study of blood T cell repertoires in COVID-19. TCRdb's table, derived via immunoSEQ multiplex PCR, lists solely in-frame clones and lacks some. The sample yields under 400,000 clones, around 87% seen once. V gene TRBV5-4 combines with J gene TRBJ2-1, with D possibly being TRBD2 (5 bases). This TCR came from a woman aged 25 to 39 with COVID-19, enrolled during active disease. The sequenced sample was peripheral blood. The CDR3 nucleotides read TGTGCCAGCAGCCCCAAGTCGGGGAGAGCGAATGAGCAGTTCTTC. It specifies CASSPKSGRANEQFF.